The 10 T cell receptor beta chains below come from one sample, sequenced in a study of blood T cells in healthy people across ages. With a J-beta primer mix and a sample-barcoded 5' primer, a second PCR ran 7 to 11 cycles. TCRdb recomputed calls from the 5' RACE reads with MiXCR, one row per CDR3 protein. The sample includes around 970,000 distinct CDR3 sequences, 51% of them seen just once. The sequencing sample was made of blood. These receptors were collected from a woman between 55 and 75 years old in good health.

This clonotype was counted only a few times. The chain employs TRBV12-3 or TRBV12-4 and TRBJ2-5, with D possibly being TRBD1 or TRBD2 (6 bases each). CDR3 size: 14 residues. V lost 5 bases and J lost 2, with 12 bases in between. The CDR3 nucleotides read TGTGCCAGCAGTATCGGGGGCCCTCAAGAGACCCAGTACTTC. Translation: CASSIGGPQETQYF.

The CDR3: CAFIFGLGQRFSYEQYF. CDR3 coding DNA: TGTGCTTTCATCTTCGGGCTGGGACAGAGGTTCTCCTACGAGCAGTACTTC. V is TRBV11-1 and J is TRBJ2-7, with 7 bases lining up with TRBD1. Germline CDR1 is SGHAT and CDR2 is FQDESV (reference sequence). The CDR3 is 17 residues long.

The sample holds a few counts of this clonotype. The rearrangement joins TRBV11-2 to TRBJ2-5; 8 bases are a match to TRBD1. The DNA end lines up better with TRBJ2-7; the J call may be wrong. CDR1 is SGHAT, CDR2 FQNNGV, per germline. This CDR3 has 14 amino acids. The chain's CDR3 is CASSLISTGVEQYF. The CDR3 DNA reads TGTGCCAGCAGCTTAATTTCGACAGGGGTCGAGCAGTACTTC.

The chain is built from TRBV27 and TRBJ1-2, with D tentatively TRBD1 (5 bases). Germline V gene data show CDR1 as MNHEY and CDR2 as SMNVEV (reference sequence). The CDR3 is 15 amino acids. Trimming cost V 7 bases and J 3 bases, with 18 bases left between them. The CDR3: CASTPSGGGYYGYTF. CDR3 coding DNA: TGTGCCAGCACCCCCTCGGGGGGAGGGTACTATGGCTACACCTTC.

The sample holds a few counts of this clonotype. V usage is TRBV7-2 and J usage is TRBJ1-2; maybe TRBD1 (5 bases). Germline V lookup: CDR1 SGHTA, CDR2 FQGNSA. CDR3 length equals 15 residues. Trimming stripped 5 bases from V and 8 bases from J, with 21 bases between. CDR3 amino acids: CASSRGVTVGSGYTF. The DNA for the CDR3 is TGTGCCAGCAGCCGAGGAGTGACAGTAGGATCAGGCTACACCTTC. Variable domain in full (rest from reference TRBV7-2 and TRBJ1-2): GAGVSQSPSNKVTEKGKDVELRCDPISGHTALYWYRQSLGQGLEFLIYFQGNSAPDKSGLPSDRFSAERTGGSVSTLTIQRTQQEDSAVYLCASSRGVTVGSGYTFGSGTRLTVV.

V gene TRBV27 combines with J gene TRBJ1-4; possible D gene TRBD1, 5 bases. Per the germline V gene, CDR1 is MNHEY and CDR2 is SMNVEV (reference sequence). Between the trimmed V and J ends, which lost 5 bases and 4 bases, there was a span of 14 bases. The CDR3 totals 15 residues. The CDR3 region is CASSPAGLGNEKLFF. In nucleotides, the CDR3 is TGTGCCAGCAGTCCAGCAGGGCTGGGTAATGAAAAACTGTTTTTT. The full variable domain, with the rest looked up from reference TRBV27 and TRBJ1-4, is EAQVTQNPRYLITVTGKKLTVTCSQNMNHEYMSWYRQDPGLGLRQIYYSMNVEVTDKGDVPEGYKVSRKEKRNFPLILESPSPNQTSLYFCASSPAGLGNEKLFFGSGTQLSVL.

This sequence joins TRBV7-2 and TRBJ1-2; 7 bases map to TRBD1. Germline CDR1 is SGHTA and CDR2 is FQGNSA. There are 18 residues in the CDR3. V trimming: 1 base; J trimming: 5 bases; junction bases outside the gene matches: 16. CDR3 nucleotides: TGTGCCAGCAGCTTAGAAATCGACAGGGCTCGAGGGGGATATGGCTACACCTTC. Translating gives CASSLEIDRARGGYGYTF.

The genes are TRBV2 and TRBJ2-3, with D possibly TRBD1 on 5 matching bases. Trimming stripped 7 bases from V and 7 bases from J, with 9 bases between. Germline V lookup: CDR1 SNHLY, CDR2 FYNNEI. This CDR3 is built from 11 residues. The CDR3 DNA sequence: TGTGCCAGCAAAGGGGAATATACGCAGTATTTT. Protein sequence: CASKGEYTQYF.

This chain connects TRBV6-1 to TRBJ2-1; 7 bases match TRBD2. V gave up 0 bases and J gave up 8 bases; unmatched junction bases: 13. The length of the CDR3 is 17 residues. Germline CDR1 and CDR2: MNHNS and SASEGT. CDR3: CASSEAYLAETPYEQFF. CDR3 sequence (DNA): TGTGCCAGCAGTGAAGCATACCTAGCGGAAACCCCATATGAGCAGTTCTTC.

The gene calls are TRBV12-3 or TRBV12-4 and TRBJ1-6; 7 positions match TRBD1. There are 21 residues in the CDR3. J gave up 0 bases and V 2 bases, and 16 bases lay outside the gene matches. This chain's CDR3 is CASSLREGAKLADSYNSPLHF. For the CDR3, the DNA is TGTGCCAGCAGTTTAAGGGAGGGGGCGAAATTGGCGGACTCCTATAATTCACCCCTCCACTTT.